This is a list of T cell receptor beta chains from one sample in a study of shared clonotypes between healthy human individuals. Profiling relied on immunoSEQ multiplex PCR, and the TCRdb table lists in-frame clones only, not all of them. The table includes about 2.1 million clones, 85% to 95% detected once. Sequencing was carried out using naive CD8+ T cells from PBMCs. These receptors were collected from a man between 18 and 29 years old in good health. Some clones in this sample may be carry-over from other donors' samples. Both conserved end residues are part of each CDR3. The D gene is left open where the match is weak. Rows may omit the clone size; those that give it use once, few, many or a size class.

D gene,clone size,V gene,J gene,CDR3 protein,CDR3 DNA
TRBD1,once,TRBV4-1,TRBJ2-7,CASSQVVTGGEQYF,TGCGCCAGCAGCCAAGTTGTCACAGGGGGGGAGCAGTACTTC
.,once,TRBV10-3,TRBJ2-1,CAISESTGSYNEQFF,TGTGCCATCAGTGAGTCTACAGGGTCTTACAATGAGCAGTTCTTC
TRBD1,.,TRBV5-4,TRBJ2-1,CASSPLTGRNEQFF,TGTGCCAGCAGCCCTCTGACAGGGCGGAATGAGCAGTTCTTC
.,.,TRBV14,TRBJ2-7,CASSQAFYISNDYEQYF,TGTGCCAGCAGCCAAGCCTTTTATATTTCGAATGACTACGAGCAGTACTTC
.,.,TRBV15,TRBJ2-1,CATSSGSSSYNEQFF,TGTGCCACCTCAAGCGGATCAAGCTCCTACAATGAGCAGTTCTTC
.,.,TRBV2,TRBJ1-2,CASRGLGYTF,TGTGCCAGCAGAGGGCTCGGCTACACCTTC
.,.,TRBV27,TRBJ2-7,CASNPRWPPYEQYF,TGTGCCAGCAACCCCCGGTGGCCACCCTACGAGCAGTACTTC
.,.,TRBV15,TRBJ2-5,CATSGKAAETQYF,TGTGCCACCAGTGGGAAAGCGGCAGAGACCCAGTACTTC
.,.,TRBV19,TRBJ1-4,CASGDPAGKLFF,TGTGCCAGTGGGGACCCTGCGGGAAAACTGTTTTTT
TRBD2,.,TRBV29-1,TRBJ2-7,CSVQQGLGYEQYF,TGCAGCGTTCAACAGGGACTAGGCTACGAGCAGTACTTC
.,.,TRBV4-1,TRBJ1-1,CASSLGGGGTTEAFF,TGCGCCAGCAGCCTTGGAGGCGGCGGAACGACTGAAGCTTTCTTT
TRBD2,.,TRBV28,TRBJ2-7,CASSFVAGYYEQYF,TGTGCCAGCAGTTTTGTAGCGGGATACTACGAGCAGTACTTC
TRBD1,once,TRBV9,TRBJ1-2,CASSAPLRQGVEGYTF,TGTGCCAGCAGCGCCCCTCTCAGACAGGGGGTGGAGGGCTACACCTTC
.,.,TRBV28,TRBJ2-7,CASSFGYSYEQYF,TGTGCCAGCAGTTTTGGGTACTCCTACGAGCAGTACTTC
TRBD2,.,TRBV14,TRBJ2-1,CASSPLGGRARSYNEQFF,TGTGCCAGCAGCCCGTTAGGCGGGAGGGCCCGTTCCTACAATGAGCAGTTCTTC
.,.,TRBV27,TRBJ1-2,CASSIFADSGRNYGYTF,TGTGCCAGCAGTATTTTCGCGGACAGCGGTAGAAACTATGGCTACACCTTC
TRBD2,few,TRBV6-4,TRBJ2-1,CASSEGGTEYNEQFF,TGTGCCAGCAGTGAGGGGGGGACGGAGTACAATGAGCAGTTCTTC
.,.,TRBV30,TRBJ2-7,CAWSVRVDSYEQYF,TGTGCCTGGAGTGTACGGGTGGACTCCTACGAGCAGTACTTC
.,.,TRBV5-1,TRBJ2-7,CASSSDRFHPPEQYF,TGCGCCAGCAGCTCCGACAGGTTCCACCCCCCCGAGCAGTACTTC
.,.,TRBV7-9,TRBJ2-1,CASSGGLEIPNEQFF,TGTGCCAGCAGCGGGGGCCTAGAAATCCCGAATGAGCAGTTCTTC
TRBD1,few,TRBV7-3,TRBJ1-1,CASSFWDSRRTEAFF,TGTGCCAGCAGCTTTTGGGACAGCCGCAGGACTGAAGCTTTCTTT
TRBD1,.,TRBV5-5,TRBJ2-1,CASSRGTDGRPNEQFF,TGTGCCAGCAGCAGAGGGACAGACGGAAGACCCAATGAGCAGTTCTTC
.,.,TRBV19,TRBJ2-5,CASKSWNPSETQYF,TGTGCCAGTAAGAGTTGGAACCCCTCAGAGACCCAGTACTTC
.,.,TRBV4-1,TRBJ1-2,CASSQPGWSGYGYTF,TGCGCCAGCAGCCAACCAGGGTGGTCGGGCTATGGCTACACCTTC
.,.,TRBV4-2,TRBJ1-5,CASSQDRGDNQPQHF,TGTGCCAGCAGCCAAGACAGGGGAGACAATCAGCCCCAGCATTTT
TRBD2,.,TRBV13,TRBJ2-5,CASSSQGLLQETQYF,TGTGCCAGCAGCTCGCAGGGACTACTCCAAGAGACCCAGTACTTC
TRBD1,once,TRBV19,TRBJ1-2,CASTLTGGYLIYGYTF,TGTGCCAGTACCTTGACAGGGGGCTACCTCATCTATGGCTACACCTTC
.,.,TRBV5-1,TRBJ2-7,CASSGLRGYEQYF,TGCGCCAGCAGCGGACTCAGGGGTTACGAGCAGTACTTC
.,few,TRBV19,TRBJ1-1,CASSFGTLEAFF,TGTGCCAGTAGTTTCGGGACCCTTGAAGCTTTCTTT
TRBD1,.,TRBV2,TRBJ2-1,CASSEYQGVGYNEQFF,TGTGCCAGCAGTGAATATCAGGGGGTCGGTTACAATGAGCAGTTCTTC
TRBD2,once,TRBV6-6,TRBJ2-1,CASSWSGSRDNEQFF,TGTGCCAGCAGTTGGAGCGGGAGTAGGGACAATGAGCAGTTCTTC
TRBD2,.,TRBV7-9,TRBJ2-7,CASSLGASGRSSYEQYF,TGTGCCAGCAGCTTAGGGGCTAGCGGGAGGAGCTCCTACGAGCAGTACTTC
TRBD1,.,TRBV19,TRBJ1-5,CATQDRDSNQPQHF,TGTGCCACACAGGACAGGGATAGCAATCAGCCCCAGCATTTT
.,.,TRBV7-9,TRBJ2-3,CASSFGGSTDTQYF,TGTGCCAGCAGCTTTGGAGGGAGCACAGATACGCAGTATTTT
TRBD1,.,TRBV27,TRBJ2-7,CASSTRDRGHEQYF,TGTGCCAGCAGTACTAGGGACAGGGGCCACGAGCAGTACTTC
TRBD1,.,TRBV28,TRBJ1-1,CASSGDRVWKNTEAFF,TGTGCCAGCTCAGGGGACAGGGTTTGGAAGAACACTGAAGCTTTCTTT
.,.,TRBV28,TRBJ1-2,CASSLGAGSGNGYTF,TGTGCCAGCAGTTTAGGGGCAGGCTCGGGGAATGGCTACACCTTC
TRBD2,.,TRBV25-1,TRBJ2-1,CASSDLAGGRNEQFF,TGTGCCAGCAGTGACTTAGCGGGAGGTCGCAATGAGCAGTTCTTC
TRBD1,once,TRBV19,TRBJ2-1,CASSIDRAIYNEQFF,TGTGCCAGTAGTATTGACAGGGCAATATACAATGAGCAGTTCTTC
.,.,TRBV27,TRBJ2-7,CASSLFGTHEQYF,TGTGCCAGCAGTTTATTTGGGACACACGAGCAGTACTTC
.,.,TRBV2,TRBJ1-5,CASSEGARSNQPQHF,TGTGCCAGCAGTGAAGGGGCGCGGAGCAATCAGCCCCAGCATTTT
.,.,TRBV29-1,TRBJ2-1,CSVRSPWEFF,TGCAGCGTGCGGTCCCCTTGGGAGTTCTTC
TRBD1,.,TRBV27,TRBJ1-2,CASSLRTGSNYGYTF,TGTGCCAGCAGCCTGAGGACAGGGAGTAACTATGGCTACACCTTC
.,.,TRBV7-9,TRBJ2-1,CARGGESSYNEQFF,TGTGCCAGGGGGGGCGAGAGCTCCTACAATGAGCAGTTCTTC
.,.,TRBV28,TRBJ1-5,CASSPTGFPQHF,TGTGCCAGCAGTCCGACAGGCTTCCCCCAGCATTTT
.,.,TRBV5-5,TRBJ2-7,CASSLSHVESSYEQYF,TGTGCCAGCAGCTTGTCCCACGTAGAGAGCTCCTACGAGCAGTACTTC
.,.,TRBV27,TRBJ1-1,CASSLFAQTEAFF,TGTGCCAGCAGTTTATTTGCACAAACGGAAGCTTTCTTT
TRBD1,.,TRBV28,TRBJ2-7,CASSSGTGSYEQYF,TGTGCCAGCAGTAGCGGGACAGGGTCCTACGAGCAGTACTTC
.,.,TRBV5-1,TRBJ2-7,CASTGDTYEQYF,TGCGCCAGCACTGGGGATACCTACGAGCAGTACTTC
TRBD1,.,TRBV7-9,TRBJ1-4,CASSSDRGFYTNEKLFF,TGTGCCAGCAGCTCGGACAGGGGGTTTTATACTAATGAAAAACTGTTTTTT
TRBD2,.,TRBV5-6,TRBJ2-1,CASSLGASGSFYNEQFF,TGTGCCAGCAGCTTGGGGGCTAGCGGGAGCTTCTACAATGAGCAGTTCTTC
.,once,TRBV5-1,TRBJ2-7,CASSWKQGATYEQYF,TGCGCCAGCAGCTGGAAACAGGGTGCTACCTACGAGCAGTACTTC
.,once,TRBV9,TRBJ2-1,CASSVALGQGSNEQFF,TGTGCCAGCAGCGTAGCTCTGGGGCAGGGTAGTAATGAGCAGTTCTTC
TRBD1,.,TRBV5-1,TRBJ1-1,CASSFSDREAFF,TGCGCCAGCAGCTTCTCGGACAGGGAAGCTTTCTTT